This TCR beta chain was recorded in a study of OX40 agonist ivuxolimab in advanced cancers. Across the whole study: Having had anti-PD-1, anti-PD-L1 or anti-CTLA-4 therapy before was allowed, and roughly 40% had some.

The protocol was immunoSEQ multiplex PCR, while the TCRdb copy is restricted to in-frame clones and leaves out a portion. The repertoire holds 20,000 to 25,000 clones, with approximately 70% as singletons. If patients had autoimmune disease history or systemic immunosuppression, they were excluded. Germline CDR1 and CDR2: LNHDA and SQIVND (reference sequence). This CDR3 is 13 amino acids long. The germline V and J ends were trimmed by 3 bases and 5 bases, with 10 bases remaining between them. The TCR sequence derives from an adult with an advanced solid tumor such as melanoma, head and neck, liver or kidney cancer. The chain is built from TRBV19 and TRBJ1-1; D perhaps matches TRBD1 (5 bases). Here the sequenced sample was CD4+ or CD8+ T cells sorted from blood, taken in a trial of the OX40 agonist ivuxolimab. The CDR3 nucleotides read TGTGCCAGTAGTATCGGGCGGGGGACTGAAGCTTTCTTT. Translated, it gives CASSIGRGTEAFF.